The 5 T cell receptor beta chains in this list originate from one sample, sequenced in a study of cytomegalovirus exposure and HLA in healthy donors. Primers for the PCR totalled 60 Vbeta and 13 Jbeta. Assay used: immunoSEQ multiplex PCR; TCRdb lists only in-frame clones, some missing. The repertoire consists of 200,000 to 250,000 clones, with 70% to 85% occurring once and the leading ten covering 2.7%. The sequencing sample was made of PBMCs. The receptors were sampled from an older woman in good health and CMV-seropositive.

The gene calls are TRBV5-1 and TRBJ1-4; possible D gene TRBD1, 5 bases. Germline CDR1 and CDR2: SGHRS and YFSETQ. The V and J ends lost 4 bases and 2 bases respectively, with 15 bases between them. The CDR3 is 16 amino acids. CDR3: CASSAGSGMTNEKLFF. For the CDR3, the DNA is TGCGCCAGCAGCGCCGGATCAGGGATGACTAATGAAAAACTGTTTTTT.

Details on this clone: The sample holds other DNA sequences that translate to the same CDR3. The chain joins TRBV28 to TRBJ1-1; TRBD1 matches 8 bases. Germline CDR1 reads MDHEN; CDR2 reads SYDVKM. V was pared by 5 bases and J by 4 bases, with 6 bases of the junction left unmatched. The CDR3 extends over 14 amino acids. The CDR3 spells CASSPGQGSTEAFF. The CDR3 coding sequence is TGTGCCAGCAGTCCAGGACAGGGTTCCACTGAAGCTTTCTTT.

The CDR3 coding sequence is TGTGCCAGCAGTTACTCGAGGACAGGGGAGGACACTGAAGCTTTCTTT. Translating gives CASSYSRTGEDTEAFF. The chain has TRBV6-5 and TRBJ1-1; the match to TRBD1 covers 9 bases. V shed 0 bases, J shed 3 bases, and the junction held 5 bases outside the gene matches. Germline V gene sequence: CDR1 MNHEY, CDR2 SVGAGI. The CDR3 is 16 amino acids.

This clone was seen just once. The V call is TRBV2, the J call TRBJ1-1; TRBD1 might be the D (6 bases). The CDR3 has 13 amino acids. Trimming removed 7 bases at V and 4 bases at J, with 13 bases between. Germline V CDR1 and CDR2: SNHLY, FYNNEI. CDR3 sequence: CASIGQPVTEAFF. CDR3 nucleotide sequence: TGTGCCAGCATTGGACAGCCCGTCACTGAAGCTTTCTTT.

V and J are TRBV4-2 and TRBJ2-7; D gene ambiguous. Trimming cost V 2 bases and J 7 bases, with 24 bases left between them. Germline assignment: CDR1 LGHNA and CDR2 YNFKEQ. This CDR3 is 17 amino acids long. In DNA form, the CDR3 reads TGTGCCAGCAGCCAAAACCCTACGGGTCTGCTGGCGGAAGAGCAGTACTTC. It specifies CASSQNPTGLLAEEQYF.